This entry lists 14 T cell receptor beta chains sequenced from one sample in a study of T cell changes during pregnancy in multiple sclerosis. Produced via immunoSEQ multiplex PCR; TCRdb's table is partial and in-frame only. This sample has around 38,000 clones, with more than 85% found just once. Material: CD8+ T cells from peripheral blood mononuclear cells, obtained in the third trimester of pregnancy. The receptor set was obtained from a female donor with multiple sclerosis, enrolled in a pregnancy study.

Only a few counts were recorded for this clone. The V and J genes are TRBV7-6 and TRBJ2-7; perhaps TRBD1 as D (6 bases). In germline, CDR1 is SGHVS, CDR2 FNYEAQ. The CDR3 runs to 15 residues. Deletions cut 2 bases from V and 5 bases from J, with 16 bases between. The CDR3 loop reads CASSLTGSLGDEQYF. The DNA of the CDR3 is TGTGCCAGCAGCTTAACAGGGTCCCTCGGGGACGAGCAGTACTTC.

This chain uses TRBV7-2 with TRBJ2-3; 10 bases are a match to TRBD2. The CDR3 is made up of 17 amino acids. The V segment lost 4 bases and the J segment 8 bases; nucleotides outside the gene matches: 15. Per germline, CDR1 SGHTA and CDR2 FQGNSA. CDR3 protein: CASSYRPSGSVNSTQYF. The CDR3 DNA reads TGTGCCAGCAGCTATCGACCTAGCGGGAGCGTAAATAGTACGCAGTATTTT.

The chain uses TRBV4-3 and TRBJ2-2, with TRBD1 as a possible D gene (6 bases). There are 16 residues in the CDR3. The V and J ends lost 0 bases and 8 bases respectively, with 16 bases between them. CDR1 and CDR2 from the germline V gene are LGHNA and YSLEER. The CDR3 region is CASSQDRDRLVGELFF. The CDR3 DNA reads as TGCGCCAGCAGCCAAGATCGAGACAGGCTTGTAGGGGAGCTGTTTTTT.

The rearrangement joins TRBV19 to TRBJ2-7; possible D gene TRBD1, 5 bases. The CDR3 runs to 14 residues. Germline lookup yields CDR1 LNHDA and CDR2 SQIVND (reference sequence). Trimming took off 8 bases at V and 5 bases at J, with 19 bases between the two ends. The CDR3 DNA reads TGTGCCAGTGGCATCAGGGTTGCGGACCACGAGCAGTACTTC. It yields the protein CASGIRVADHEQYF.

The chain uses TRBV4-3 and TRBJ2-7; D gene unclear. This CDR3 is built from 17 residues. With 1 base removed from V and 5 bases from J, the gap between germline ends came to 21 bases. Germline-derived CDR1 and CDR2 are LGHNA and YSLEER. The CDR3 reads CASSQVDSLSNTNEQYF. DNA of the CDR3: TGCGCCAGCAGCCAAGTTGACTCCCTCTCGAATACCAACGAGCAGTACTTC.

The table lists this clone with a count of one. The rearrangement links TRBV4-3 to TRBJ2-7; 9 bases are shared with TRBD1. The CDR3 extends over 15 amino acids. Looked up from germline, CDR1 is LGHNA and CDR2 is YSLEER. With V trimmed by 4 bases and J by 3 bases, 7 bases remained unmatched. Here the CDR3 DNA reads TGCGCCAGCAGCCCATATGGGACAGGGCTCTACGAGCAGTACTTC. Its translation is CASSPYGTGLYEQYF.

The chain recombines TRBV30 with TRBJ1-2, with 7 bases aligning to TRBD1. The CDR3 has 13 residues. The V and J ends lost 4 bases and 2 bases, in that order; junction bases with no gene match: 4. The germline V gene has CDR1 GTSNPN and CDR2 SVGIG (reference sequence). As DNA, the CDR3 is TGTGCCTGGATTAGGGGGCGGAACTATGGCTACACCTTC. This translates into CAWIRGRNYGYTF.

The chain recombines TRBV6-1 with TRBJ1-3; D call uncertain. Deletions cut 5 bases from V and 0 bases from J, with 5 bases between. The V gene's germline CDR1 is MNHNS and CDR2 SASEGT. The CDR3 covers 13 residues. CDR3 amino acids: CASSTSSGNTIYF. In nucleotides, the CDR3 is TGTGCCAGCAGTACTTCCTCTGGAAACACCATATATTTT.

The chain joins TRBV11-1 to TRBJ2-1; 11 bases map to TRBD2. Germline CDR1 and CDR2: SGHAT and FQDESV (reference sequence). Trimming removed 5 bases from V and 6 bases from J; junction bases left unmatched: 6. There are 15 residues in the CDR3. CDR3 region: CASSPTSGSGNEQFF. DNA of the CDR3: TGTGCCAGCAGCCCCACTAGCGGGAGTGGCAATGAGCAGTTCTTC.

The chain is built from TRBV7-2 and TRBJ2-4; 10 bases map to TRBD2. This CDR3 spans 19 amino acids. The germline V gene has CDR1 SGHTA and CDR2 FQGNSA. V shed 6 bases and J 3 bases; nucleotides not matched to a gene: 17. The CDR3 DNA is TGTGCCAGCAGTTTCCGACTAGCGGGCGAAAGCAATAGCAAAAACATTCAGTACTTC. Encoded protein: CASSFRLAGESNSKNIQYF.

For this clone: This could be a read error, since a much larger clone is one nucleotide away. The chain employs TRBV14 and TRBJ2-7, with 7 bases identical to TRBD2. The CDR3 length is 15 residues. Per the germline V gene, CDR1 is SGHDN and CDR2 is FVKESK. V gave up 1 base and J gave up 0 bases; unmatched junction bases: 3. Here the CDR3 reads CASSQGRLASYEQYF. DNA for the CDR3: TGTGCCAGCAGCCAAGGTCGACTAGCCTCCTACGAGCAGTACTTC.

The chain is built from TRBV27 and TRBJ1-1, with D perhaps TRBD1 (5 bases). From germline, CDR1 is MNHEY and CDR2 SMNVEV (reference sequence). The length of the CDR3 is 15 residues. V was cut by 0 bases and J by 1 base, with 9 bases left in between. The CDR3 DNA sequence: TGTGCCAGCAGTTTATCGGCAGGACAGAACACTGAAGCTTTCTTT. The encoded protein is CASSLSAGQNTEAFF.

The chain has TRBV7-9 and TRBJ2-3; 11 positions agree with TRBD2. Germline V gene lookup returns CDR1 SEHNR and CDR2 FQNEAQ (reference sequence). The CDR3 is made up of 15 amino acids. V gave up 1 base and J gave up 13 bases; unmatched junction bases: 10. The CDR3 DNA is TGTGCCAGCAGCTTAGATGCACTAGCGGGAGTATCTAAGTATTTT. As protein: CASSLDALAGVSKYF.

In its sample, this clone was seen once. This rearrangement joins TRBV10-3 to TRBJ1-2; D is uncertain. This CDR3 is built from 15 residues. Trimming shortened V by 3 bases and J by 2 bases, and 13 bases separated the two germline ends. Germline V gene data show CDR1 as ENHRY and CDR2 as SYGVKD. This CDR3 is CAISESSGENYGYTF. Written as DNA, the CDR3 is TGTGCCATCAGTGAATCAAGCGGGGAAAACTATGGCTACACCTTC.